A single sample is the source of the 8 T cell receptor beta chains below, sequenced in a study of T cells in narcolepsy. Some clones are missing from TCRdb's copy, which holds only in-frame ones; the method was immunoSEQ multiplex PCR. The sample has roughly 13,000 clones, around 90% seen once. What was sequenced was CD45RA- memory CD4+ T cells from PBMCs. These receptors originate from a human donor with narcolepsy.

CDR3 loop: CASRVGLAGGQDTQYF. For the CDR3, the DNA is TGTGCCAGCAGGGTTGGACTAGCGGGAGGGCAAGATACGCAGTATTTT. V usage is TRBV7-9 and J usage is TRBJ2-3; the match to TRBD2 covers 15 bases. Trimming at V came to 6 bases and at J to 5 bases, leaving 6 bases not matched to a gene. Germline V gene data show CDR1 as SEHNR and CDR2 as FQNEAQ (reference sequence). The CDR3 covers 16 residues.

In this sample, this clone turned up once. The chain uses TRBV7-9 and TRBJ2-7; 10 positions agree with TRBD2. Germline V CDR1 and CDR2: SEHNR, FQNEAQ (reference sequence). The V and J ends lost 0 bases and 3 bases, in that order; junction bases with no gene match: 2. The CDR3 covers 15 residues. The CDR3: CASSLALAGYYEQYF. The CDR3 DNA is TGTGCCAGCAGCTTAGCACTAGCGGGATACTACGAGCAGTACTTC.

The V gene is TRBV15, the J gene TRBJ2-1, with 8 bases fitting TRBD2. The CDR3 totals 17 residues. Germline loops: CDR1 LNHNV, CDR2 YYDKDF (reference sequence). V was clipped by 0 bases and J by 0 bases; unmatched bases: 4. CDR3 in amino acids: CATSRDGSGNSYNEQFF. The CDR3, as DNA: TGTGCCACCAGCAGAGATGGTAGCGGGAACTCCTACAATGAGCAGTTCTTC. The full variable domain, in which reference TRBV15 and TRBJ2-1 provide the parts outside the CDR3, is DAMVIQNPRYQVTQFGKPVTLSCSQTLNHNVMYWYQQKSSQAPKLLFHYYDKDFNNEADTPDNFQSRRPNTSFCFLDIRSPGLGDTAMYLCATSRDGSGNSYNEQFFGPGTRLTVL.

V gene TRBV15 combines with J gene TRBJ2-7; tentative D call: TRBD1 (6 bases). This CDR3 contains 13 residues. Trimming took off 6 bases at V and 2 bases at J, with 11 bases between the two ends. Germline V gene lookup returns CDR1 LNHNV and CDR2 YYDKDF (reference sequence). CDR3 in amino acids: CATRGEGAYEQYF. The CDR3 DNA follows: TGTGCCACCAGGGGCGAGGGGGCCTACGAGCAGTACTTC.

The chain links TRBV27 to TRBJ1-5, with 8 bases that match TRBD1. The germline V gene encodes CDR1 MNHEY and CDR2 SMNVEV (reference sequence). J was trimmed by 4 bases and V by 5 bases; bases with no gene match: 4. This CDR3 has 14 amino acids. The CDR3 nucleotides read TGTGCCAGCAGTCTCAGGGGGCGTAATCAGCCCCAGCATTTT. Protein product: CASSLRGRNQPQHF.

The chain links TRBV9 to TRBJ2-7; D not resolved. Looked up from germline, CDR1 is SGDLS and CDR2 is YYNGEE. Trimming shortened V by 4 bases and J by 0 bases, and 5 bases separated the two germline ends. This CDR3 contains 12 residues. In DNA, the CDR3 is TGTGCCAGCAGCTTTAGCTCCTACGAGCAGTACTTC. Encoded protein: CASSFSSYEQYF.

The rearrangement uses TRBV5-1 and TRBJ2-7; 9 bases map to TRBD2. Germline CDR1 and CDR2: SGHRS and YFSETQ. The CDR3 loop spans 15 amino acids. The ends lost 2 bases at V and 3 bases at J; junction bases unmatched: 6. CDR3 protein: CASSLSVSGSYEQYF. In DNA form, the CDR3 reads TGCGCCAGCAGCTTAAGTGTTAGCGGGAGCTACGAGCAGTACTTC.

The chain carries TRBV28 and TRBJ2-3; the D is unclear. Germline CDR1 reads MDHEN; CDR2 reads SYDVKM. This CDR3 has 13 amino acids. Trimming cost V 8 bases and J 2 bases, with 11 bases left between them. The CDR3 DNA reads TGTGCCAGCTGGCGGCCTACCACAGATACGCAGTATTTT. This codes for CASWRPTTDTQYF.